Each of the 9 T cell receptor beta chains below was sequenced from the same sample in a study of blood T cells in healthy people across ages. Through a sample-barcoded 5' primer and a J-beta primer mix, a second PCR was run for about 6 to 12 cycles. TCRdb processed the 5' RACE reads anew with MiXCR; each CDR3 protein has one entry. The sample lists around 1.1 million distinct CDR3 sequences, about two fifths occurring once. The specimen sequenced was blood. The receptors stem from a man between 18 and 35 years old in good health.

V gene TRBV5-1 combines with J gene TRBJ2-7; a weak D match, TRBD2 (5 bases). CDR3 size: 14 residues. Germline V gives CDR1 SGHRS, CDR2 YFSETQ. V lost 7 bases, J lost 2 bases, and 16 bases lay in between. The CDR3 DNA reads TGCGCCAGCGGCGAAGCAAGCGGACCCTACGAGCAGTACTTC. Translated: CASGEASGPYEQYF.

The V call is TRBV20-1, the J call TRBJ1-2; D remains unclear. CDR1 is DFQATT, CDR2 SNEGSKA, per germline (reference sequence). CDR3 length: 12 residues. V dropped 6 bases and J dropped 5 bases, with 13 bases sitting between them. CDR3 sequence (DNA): TGCAGTGCGTTCAGGACTCTATATGGCTACACCTTC. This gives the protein CSAFRTLYGYTF.

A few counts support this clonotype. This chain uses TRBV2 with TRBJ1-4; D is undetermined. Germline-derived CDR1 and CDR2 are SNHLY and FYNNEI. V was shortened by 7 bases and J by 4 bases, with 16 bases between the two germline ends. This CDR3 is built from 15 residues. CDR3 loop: CASTGRAGINEKLFF. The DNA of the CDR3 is TGTGCCAGCACCGGACGGGCGGGGATTAATGAAAAACTGTTTTTT.

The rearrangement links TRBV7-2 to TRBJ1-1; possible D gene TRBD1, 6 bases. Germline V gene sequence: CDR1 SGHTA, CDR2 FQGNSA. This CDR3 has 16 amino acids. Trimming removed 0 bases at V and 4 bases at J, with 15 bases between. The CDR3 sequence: CASSLARGGQGTEAFF. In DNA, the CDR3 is TGTGCCAGCAGCTTAGCGCGTGGGGGGCAGGGCACTGAAGCTTTCTTT.

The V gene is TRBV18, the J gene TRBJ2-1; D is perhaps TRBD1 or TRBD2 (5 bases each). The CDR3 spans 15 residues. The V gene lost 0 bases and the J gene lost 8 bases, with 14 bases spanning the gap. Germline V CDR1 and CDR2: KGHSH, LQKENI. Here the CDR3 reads CASSPPAEGRDEQFF. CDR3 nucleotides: TGTGCCAGCTCACCACCTGCTGAGGGGAGAGATGAGCAGTTCTTC.

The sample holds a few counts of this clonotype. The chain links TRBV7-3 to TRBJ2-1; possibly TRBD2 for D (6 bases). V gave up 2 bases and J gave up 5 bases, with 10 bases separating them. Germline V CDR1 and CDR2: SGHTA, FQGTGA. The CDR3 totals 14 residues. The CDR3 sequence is CASSLGGNDNEQFF. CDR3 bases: TGTGCCAGCAGCTTAGGGGGGAATGACAATGAGCAGTTCTTC.

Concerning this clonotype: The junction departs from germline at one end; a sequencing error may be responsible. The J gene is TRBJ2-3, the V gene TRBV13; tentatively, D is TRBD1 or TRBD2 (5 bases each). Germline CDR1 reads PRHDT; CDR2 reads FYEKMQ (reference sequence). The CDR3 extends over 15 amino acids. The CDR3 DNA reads TGTGCCAGCAGCTTAGGTGAGGGCGGCACAGGTACGCAGTATTTT. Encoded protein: CASSLGEGGTGTQYF.

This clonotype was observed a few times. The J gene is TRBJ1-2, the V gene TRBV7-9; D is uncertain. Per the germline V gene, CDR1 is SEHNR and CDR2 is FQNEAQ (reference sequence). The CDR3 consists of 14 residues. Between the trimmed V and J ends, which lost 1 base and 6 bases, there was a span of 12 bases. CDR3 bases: TGTGCCAGCAGCTTAGGCATCCAACGGGATGGCTACACCTTC. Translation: CASSLGIQRDGYTF.

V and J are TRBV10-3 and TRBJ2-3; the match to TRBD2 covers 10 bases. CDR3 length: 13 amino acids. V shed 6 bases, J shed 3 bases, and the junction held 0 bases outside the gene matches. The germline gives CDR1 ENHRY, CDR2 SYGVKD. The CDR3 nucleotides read TGTGCCATCAGACTAGCGGGGACAGATACGCAGTATTTT. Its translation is CAIRLAGTDTQYF.